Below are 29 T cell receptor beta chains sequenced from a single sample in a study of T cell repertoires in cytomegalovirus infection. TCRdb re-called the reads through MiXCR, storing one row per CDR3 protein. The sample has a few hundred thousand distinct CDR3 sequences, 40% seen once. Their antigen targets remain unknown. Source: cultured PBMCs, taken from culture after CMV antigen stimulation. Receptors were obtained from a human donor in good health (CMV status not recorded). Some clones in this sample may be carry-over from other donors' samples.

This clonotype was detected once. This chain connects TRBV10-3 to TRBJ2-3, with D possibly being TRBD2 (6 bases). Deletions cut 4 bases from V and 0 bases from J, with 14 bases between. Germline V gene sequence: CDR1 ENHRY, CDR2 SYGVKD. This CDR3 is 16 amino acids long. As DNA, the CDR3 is TGTGCCATCAGTGTGGGAGGAGGGAAGAGCACAGATACGCAGTATTTT. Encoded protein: CAISVGGGKSTDTQYF.

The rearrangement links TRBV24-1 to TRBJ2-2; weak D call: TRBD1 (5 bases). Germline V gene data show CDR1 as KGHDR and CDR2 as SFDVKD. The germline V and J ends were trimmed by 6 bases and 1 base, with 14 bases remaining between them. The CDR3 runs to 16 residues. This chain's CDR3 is CATSHDRLMNTGELFF. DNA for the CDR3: TGTGCCACCAGTCACGACAGACTTATGAACACCGGGGAGCTGTTTTTT.

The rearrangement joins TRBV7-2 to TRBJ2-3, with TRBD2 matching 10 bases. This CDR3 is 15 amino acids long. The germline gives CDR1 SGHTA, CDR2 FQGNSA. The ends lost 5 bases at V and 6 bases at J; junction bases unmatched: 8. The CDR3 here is CASSPKRGGRDTQYF. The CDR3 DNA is TGTGCCAGCAGCCCTAAGCGGGGGGGCCGGGATACGCAGTATTTT.

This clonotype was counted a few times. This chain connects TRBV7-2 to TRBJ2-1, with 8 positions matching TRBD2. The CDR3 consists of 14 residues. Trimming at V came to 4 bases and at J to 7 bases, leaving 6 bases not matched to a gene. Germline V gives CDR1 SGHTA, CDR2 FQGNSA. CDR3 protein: CASSWGLEGNEQFF. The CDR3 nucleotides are TGTGCCAGCAGCTGGGGACTAGAGGGGAATGAGCAGTTCTTC.

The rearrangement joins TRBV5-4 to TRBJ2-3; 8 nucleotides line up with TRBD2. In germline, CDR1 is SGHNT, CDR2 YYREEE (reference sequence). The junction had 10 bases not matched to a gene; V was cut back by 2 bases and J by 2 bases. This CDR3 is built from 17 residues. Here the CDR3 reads CASSFAPGGQATDTQYF. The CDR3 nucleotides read TGTGCCAGCAGCTTCGCTCCGGGAGGGCAAGCCACAGATACGCAGTATTTT.

The CDR3 nucleotides are TGTGCCAGCAGCTTAGACGGGGGGTGGAATTCACCCCTCCACTTT. Translating gives CASSLDGGWNSPLHF. The chain combines TRBV7-6 with TRBJ1-6, with D possibly matching TRBD1 (5 bases). Per germline, CDR1 SGHVS and CDR2 FNYEAQ. The ends were cut back, 1 base at V and 7 bases at J, with 11 bases in the middle. This CDR3 contains 15 residues.

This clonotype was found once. The CDR3 sequence is CATSDSPNGNEQFF. The CDR3, as DNA: TGTGCCACCAGTGATTCCCCCAACGGGAATGAGCAGTTCTTC. The chain couples TRBV24-1 to TRBJ2-1; unclear D gene. Germline loops: CDR1 KGHDR, CDR2 SFDVKD. This CDR3 comprises 14 residues. Trimming left V 2 bases short and J 7 bases short, with 11 bases between.

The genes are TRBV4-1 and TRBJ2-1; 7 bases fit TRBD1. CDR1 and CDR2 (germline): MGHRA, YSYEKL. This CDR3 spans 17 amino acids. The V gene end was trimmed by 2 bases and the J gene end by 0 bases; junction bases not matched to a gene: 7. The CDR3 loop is CASSQTQTGSSYNEQFF. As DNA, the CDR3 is TGCGCCAGCAGCCAAACTCAGACAGGGAGCTCCTACAATGAGCAGTTCTTC.

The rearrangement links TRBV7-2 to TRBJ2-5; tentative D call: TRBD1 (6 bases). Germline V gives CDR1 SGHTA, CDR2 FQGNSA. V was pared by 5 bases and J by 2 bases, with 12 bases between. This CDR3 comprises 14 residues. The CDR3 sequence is CASSIGGQQETQYF. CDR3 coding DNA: TGTGCCAGCAGCATAGGAGGACAGCAAGAGACCCAGTACTTC.

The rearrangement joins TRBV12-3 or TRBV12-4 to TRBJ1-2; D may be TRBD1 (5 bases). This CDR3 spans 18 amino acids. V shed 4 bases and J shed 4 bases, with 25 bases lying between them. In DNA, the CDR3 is TGTGCCAGCAGTTCCGCATGGAACTCCGGCCAGGGCACCTATGGCTACACCTTC. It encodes CASSSAWNSGQGTYGYTF.

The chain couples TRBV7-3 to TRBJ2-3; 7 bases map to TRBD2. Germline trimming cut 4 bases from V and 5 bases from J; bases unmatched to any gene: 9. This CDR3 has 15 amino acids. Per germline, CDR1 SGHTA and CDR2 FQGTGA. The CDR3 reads CASSSRREHVDTQYF. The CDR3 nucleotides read TGTGCCAGCAGCTCAAGGCGGGAGCATGTAGATACGCAGTATTTT.

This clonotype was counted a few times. The CDR3 DNA follows: TGTGCCAGCTCCCTGGGGACTAACTCCTACAATGAGCAGTTCTTC. Translated: CASSLGTNSYNEQFF. The chain is built from TRBV18 and TRBJ2-1; TRBD2 agrees at 7 bases. The CDR3 has 15 amino acids. Germline V CDR1 and CDR2: KGHSH, LQKENI. V gave up 6 bases and J gave up 0 bases; unmatched junction bases: 5.

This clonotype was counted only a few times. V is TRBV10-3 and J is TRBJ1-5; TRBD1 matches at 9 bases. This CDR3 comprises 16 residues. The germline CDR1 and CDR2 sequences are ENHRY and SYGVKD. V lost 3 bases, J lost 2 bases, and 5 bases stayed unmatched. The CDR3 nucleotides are TGTGCCATCAGTGAAGGGACAGGGATAGGCAATCAGCCCCAGCATTTT. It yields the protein CAISEGTGIGNQPQHF.

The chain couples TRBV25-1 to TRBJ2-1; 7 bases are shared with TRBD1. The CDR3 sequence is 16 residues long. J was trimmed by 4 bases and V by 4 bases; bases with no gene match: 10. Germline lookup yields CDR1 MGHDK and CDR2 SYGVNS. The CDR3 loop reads CASSAPGQRNYNEQFF. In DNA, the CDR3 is TGTGCCAGCAGTGCCCCGGGACAGCGAAATTACAATGAGCAGTTCTTC.

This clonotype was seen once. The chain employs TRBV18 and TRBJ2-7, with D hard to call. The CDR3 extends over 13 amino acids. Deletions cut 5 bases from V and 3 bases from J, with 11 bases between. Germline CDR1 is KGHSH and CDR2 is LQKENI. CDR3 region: CASSTESGYEQYF. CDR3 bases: TGTGCCAGCTCAACGGAGAGTGGCTACGAGCAGTACTTC.

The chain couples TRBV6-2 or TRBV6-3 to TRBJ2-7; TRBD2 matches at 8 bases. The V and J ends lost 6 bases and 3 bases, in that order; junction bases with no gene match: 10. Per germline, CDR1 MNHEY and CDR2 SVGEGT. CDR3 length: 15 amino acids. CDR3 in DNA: TGTGCCAGCAGCCTCGGGAGGGCCGGGGGCTACGAGCAGTACTTC. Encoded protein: CASSLGRAGGYEQYF.

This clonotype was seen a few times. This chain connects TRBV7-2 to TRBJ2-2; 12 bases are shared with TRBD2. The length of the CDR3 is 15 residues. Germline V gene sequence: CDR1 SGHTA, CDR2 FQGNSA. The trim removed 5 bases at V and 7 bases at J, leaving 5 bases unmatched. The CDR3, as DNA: TGTGCCAGCAGCCAGGGACTAGCGGGTTACGGGGAGCTGTTTTTT. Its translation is CASSQGLAGYGELFF.

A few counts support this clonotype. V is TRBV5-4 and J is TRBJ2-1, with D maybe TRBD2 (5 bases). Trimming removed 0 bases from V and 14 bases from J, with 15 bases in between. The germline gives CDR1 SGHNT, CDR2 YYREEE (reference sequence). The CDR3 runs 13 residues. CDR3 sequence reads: CASSLALAAMKFF. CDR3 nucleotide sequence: TGTGCCAGCAGCTTGGCTCTAGCTGCGATGAAGTTCTTC.

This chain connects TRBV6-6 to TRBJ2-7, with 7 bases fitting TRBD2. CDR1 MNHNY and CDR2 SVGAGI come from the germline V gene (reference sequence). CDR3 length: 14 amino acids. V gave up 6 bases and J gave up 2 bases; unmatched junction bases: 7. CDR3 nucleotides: TGTGCCAGCAGGCCCCCGGGGAGGGCCTACGAGCAGTACTTC. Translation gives CASRPPGRAYEQYF.

The CDR3 DNA follows: TGTGCCAGCAGCCTCCCCACTAACCCGGGGACCAATGCTAACACCGGGGAGCTGTTTTTT. Amino acid sequence: CASSLPTNPGTNANTGELFF. The chain has TRBV7-9 and TRBJ2-2; TRBD1 or TRBD2 may be the D gene (5 bases each). The CDR3 extends over 20 amino acids. The germline CDR1 and CDR2 sequences are SEHNR and FQNEAQ (reference sequence). V lost 5 bases, J lost 2 bases, and 27 bases lay in between.

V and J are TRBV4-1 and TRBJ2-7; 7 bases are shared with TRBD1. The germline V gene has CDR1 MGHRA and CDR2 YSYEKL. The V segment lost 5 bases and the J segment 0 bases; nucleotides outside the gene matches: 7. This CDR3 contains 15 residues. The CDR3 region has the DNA TGCGCCAGCAGCTACCAGGGGGACAGCTCCTACGAGCAGTACTTC. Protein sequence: CASSYQGDSSYEQYF.

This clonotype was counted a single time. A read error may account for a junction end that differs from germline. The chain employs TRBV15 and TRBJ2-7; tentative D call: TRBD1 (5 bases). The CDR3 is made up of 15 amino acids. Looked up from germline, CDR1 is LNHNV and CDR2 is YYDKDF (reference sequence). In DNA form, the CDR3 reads TGTGCCAACAGCAGAGTAGTTGCAGGGCCCGGCGAGCAGTACTTC. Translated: CANSRVVAGPGEQYF.

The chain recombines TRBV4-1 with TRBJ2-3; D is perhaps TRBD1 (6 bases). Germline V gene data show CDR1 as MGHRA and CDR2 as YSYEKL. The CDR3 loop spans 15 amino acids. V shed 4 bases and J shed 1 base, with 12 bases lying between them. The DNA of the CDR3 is TGCGCCAGCAGCCCCTCAAGACAGGGCACAGATACGCAGTATTTT. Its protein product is CASSPSRQGTDTQYF.

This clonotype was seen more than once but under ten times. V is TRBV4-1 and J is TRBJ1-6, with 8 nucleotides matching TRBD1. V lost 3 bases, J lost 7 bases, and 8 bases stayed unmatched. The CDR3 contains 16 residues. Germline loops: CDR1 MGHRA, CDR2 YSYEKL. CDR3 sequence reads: CASSQGNRGANSPLHF. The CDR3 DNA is TGCGCCAGCAGCCAGGGAAACAGGGGGGCCAATTCACCCCTCCACTTT.

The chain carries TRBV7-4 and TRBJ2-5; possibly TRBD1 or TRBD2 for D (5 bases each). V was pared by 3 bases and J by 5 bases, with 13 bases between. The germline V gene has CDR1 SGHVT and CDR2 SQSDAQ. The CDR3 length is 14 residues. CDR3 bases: TGTGCCAGCAGCTTTGGGGGTCCAGCGGAGACCCAGTACTTC. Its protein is CASSFGGPAETQYF.

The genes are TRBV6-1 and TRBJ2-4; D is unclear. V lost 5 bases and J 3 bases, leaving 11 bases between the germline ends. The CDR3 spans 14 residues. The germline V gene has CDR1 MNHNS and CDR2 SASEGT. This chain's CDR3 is CASSPVLFKNIQYF. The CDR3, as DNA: TGTGCCAGCAGTCCCGTCTTATTCAAAAACATTCAGTACTTC.

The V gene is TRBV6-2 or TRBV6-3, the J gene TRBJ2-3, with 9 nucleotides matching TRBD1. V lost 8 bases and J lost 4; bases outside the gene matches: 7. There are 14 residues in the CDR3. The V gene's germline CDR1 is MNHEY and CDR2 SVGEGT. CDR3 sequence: CASETQGAPDTQYF. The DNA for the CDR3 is TGTGCCAGCGAGACACAGGGGGCCCCAGATACGCAGTATTTT.

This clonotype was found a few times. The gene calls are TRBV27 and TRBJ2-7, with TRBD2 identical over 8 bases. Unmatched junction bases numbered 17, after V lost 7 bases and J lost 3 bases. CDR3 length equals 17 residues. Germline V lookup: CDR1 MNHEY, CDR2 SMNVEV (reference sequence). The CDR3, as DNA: TGTGCCAGCACTCGACTTTTCGTTCGGGGGGGGAACTACGAGCAGTACTTC. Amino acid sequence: CASTRLFVRGGNYEQYF.

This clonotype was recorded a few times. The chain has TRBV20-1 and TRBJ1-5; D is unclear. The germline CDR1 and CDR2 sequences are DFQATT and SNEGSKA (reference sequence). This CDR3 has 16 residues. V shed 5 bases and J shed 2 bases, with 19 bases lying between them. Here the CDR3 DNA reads TGCAGTGCTGACCGCCTGTATGGGATGGGCAATCAGCCCCAGCATTTT. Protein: CSADRLYGMGNQPQHF.